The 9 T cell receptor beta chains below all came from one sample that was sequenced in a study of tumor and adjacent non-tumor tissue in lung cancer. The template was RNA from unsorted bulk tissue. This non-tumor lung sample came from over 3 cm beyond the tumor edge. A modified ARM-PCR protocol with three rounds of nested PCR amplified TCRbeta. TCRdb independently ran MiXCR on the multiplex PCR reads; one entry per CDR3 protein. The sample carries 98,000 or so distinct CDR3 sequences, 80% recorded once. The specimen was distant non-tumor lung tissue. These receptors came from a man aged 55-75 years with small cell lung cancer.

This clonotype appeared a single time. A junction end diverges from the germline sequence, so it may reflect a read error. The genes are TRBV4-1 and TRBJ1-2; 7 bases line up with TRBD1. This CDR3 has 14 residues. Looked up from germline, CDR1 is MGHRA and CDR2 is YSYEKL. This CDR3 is CASNQGDRSYDYTF. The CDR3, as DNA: TGCGCCAGCAACCAAGGGGACAGATCCTATGACTACACCTTC.

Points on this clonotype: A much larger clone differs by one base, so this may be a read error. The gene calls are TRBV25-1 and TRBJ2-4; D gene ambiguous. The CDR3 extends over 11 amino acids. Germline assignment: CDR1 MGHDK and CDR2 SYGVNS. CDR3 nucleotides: TGTGCCAGCAGTAACAAGAACATTCGGTACTTC. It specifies CASSNKNIRYF.

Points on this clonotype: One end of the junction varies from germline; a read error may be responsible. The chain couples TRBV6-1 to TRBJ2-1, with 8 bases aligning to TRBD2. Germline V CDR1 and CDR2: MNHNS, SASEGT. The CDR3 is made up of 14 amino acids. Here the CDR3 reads CASIFSGTRSEQFF. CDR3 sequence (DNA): TGTGCTAGCATCTTTAGCGGGACTAGGAGTGAGCAGTTCTTC.

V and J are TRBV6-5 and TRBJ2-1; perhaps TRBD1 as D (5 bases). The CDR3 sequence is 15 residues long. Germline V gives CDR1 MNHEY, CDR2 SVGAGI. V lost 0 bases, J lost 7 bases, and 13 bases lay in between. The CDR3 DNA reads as TGTGCCAGCAGTTACTCTTGGGGAAGGGGTAATGAGCAGTTCTTC. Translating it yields CASSYSWGRGNEQFF.

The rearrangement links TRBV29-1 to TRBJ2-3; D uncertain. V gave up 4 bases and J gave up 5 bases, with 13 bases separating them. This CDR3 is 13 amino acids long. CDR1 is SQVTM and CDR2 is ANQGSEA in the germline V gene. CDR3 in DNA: TGCAGCGTTGCAATGGGAATGGTAGATACGCAGTATTTT. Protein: CSVAMGMVDTQYF.

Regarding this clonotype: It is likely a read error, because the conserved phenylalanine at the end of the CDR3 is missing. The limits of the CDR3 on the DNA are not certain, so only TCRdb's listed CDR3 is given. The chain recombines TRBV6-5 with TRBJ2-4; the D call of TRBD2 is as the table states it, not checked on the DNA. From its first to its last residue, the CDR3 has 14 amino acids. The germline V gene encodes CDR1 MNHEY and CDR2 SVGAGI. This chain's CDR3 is CASSYSGESSIQYL.

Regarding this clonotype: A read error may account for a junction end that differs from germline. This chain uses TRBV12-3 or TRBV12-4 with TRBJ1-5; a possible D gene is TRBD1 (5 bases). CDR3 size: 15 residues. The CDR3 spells CTSSPQGSGNEPQHF. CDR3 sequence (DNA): TGTACCAGCAGCCCCCAGGGATCGGGCAATGAGCCCCAGCATTTT.

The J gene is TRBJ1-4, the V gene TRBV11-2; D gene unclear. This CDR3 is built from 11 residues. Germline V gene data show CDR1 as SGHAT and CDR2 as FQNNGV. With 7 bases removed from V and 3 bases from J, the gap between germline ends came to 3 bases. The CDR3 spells CASTPNEKLFF. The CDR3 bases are TGTGCCAGCACGCCTAATGAAAAACTGTTTTTT.

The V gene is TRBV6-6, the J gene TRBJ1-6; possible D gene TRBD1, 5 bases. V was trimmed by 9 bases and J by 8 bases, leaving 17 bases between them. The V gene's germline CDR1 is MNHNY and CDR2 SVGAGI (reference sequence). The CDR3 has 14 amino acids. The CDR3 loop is CASNSGLGDSPLHF. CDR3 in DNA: TGTGCCAGTAATTCGGGATTGGGGGATTCACCCCTCCACTTT.